This entry is about one TCR beta chain. Its target is not known. This record comes from a study of cytomegalovirus exposure and HLA in healthy donors. Study results and caveats: High specificity and sensitivity for cytomegalovirus status were reported for the classifier. TCR beta sequences numbering around 15,000 were associated with HLA alleles at 0.05 false discovery rate in a later analysis. Later findings reportedly placed an Asian-associated ancestry cluster below the roughly 670-donor mean for N-insertions. In a later analysis, the majority of CMV-associated beta chains seemingly showed HLA restriction.

PCR employed 60 Vbeta and 13 Jbeta primers. Produced via immunoSEQ multiplex PCR; TCRdb's table is partial and in-frame only. The sample carries some 150,000 clones, 70% to 80% recorded once. Germline loops: CDR1 MNHEY, CDR2 SVGAGI. The CDR3 length is 11 residues. Sequenced: PBMCs. The receptor comes from a female donor in good health and CMV-seronegative. This chain uses TRBV6-5 with TRBJ1-3, with 7 nucleotides matching TRBD1. CDR3 bases: TGTGCTACCAGGGGGGGAAACACCATATATTTT. It encodes CATRGGNTIYF.